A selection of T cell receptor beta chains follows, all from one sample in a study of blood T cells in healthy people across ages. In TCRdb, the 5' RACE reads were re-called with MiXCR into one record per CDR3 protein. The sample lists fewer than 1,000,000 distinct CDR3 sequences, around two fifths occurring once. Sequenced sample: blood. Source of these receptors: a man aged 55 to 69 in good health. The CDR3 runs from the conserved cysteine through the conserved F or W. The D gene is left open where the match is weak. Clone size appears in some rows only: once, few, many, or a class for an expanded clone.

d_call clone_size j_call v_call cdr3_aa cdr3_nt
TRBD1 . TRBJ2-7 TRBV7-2 CASSLAITGTGLYEQYF TGTGCCAGCAGCTTAGCAATAACCGGGACAGGGTTGTACGAGCAGTACTTC
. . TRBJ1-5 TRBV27 CASSLVGFRGDNQPQHF TGTGCCAGCAGTTTAGTTGGTTTTCGGGGGGACAATCAGCCCCAGCATTTT
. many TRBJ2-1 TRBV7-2 CASSQLGQGPSYNEQFF TGTGCCAGCAGCCAACTGGGTCAGGGACCCTCCTACAATGAGCAGTTCTTC
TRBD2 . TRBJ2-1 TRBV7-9 CASRTSGGALGEQFF TGTGCCAGCAGAACTAGCGGGGGGGCCCTGGGTGAGCAGTTCTTC
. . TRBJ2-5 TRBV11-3 CASSLDSLTWSPEQYF TGTGCCAGCAGCTTAGATAGTTTGACATGGAGTCCGGAGCAGTACTTC
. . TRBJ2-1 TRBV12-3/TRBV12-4 CASSLAGGRIEQFF TGTGCCAGCAGTTTAGCGGGGGGGCGTATTGAGCAGTTCTTC
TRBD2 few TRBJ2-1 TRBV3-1 CASSQSGGIQQFF TGTGCCAGCAGCCAAAGCGGGGGGATTCAGCAGTTCTTC
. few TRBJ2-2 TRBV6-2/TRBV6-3 CASSIQNTGELFF TGTGCCAGCAGTATACAGAACACCGGGGAGCTGTTTTTT
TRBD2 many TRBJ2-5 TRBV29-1 CSVEDPTGGKTQYF TGCAGCGTTGAAGATCCGACCGGGGGGAAGACCCAGTACTTC
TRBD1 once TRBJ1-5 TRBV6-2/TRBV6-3 CASSGQGVGQPQHF TGTGCCAGCAGTGGACAGGGGGTGGGACAGCCCCAGCATTTT
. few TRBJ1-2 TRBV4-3 CASSQGTGRGGYTF TGCGCCAGCAGCCAAGGGACTGGGAGAGGTGGCTACACCTTC
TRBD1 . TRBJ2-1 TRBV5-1 CASRSGRGQGSHNEQFF TGCGCCAGCAGATCGGGGCGGGGACAGGGGTCCCACAATGAGCAGTTCTTC
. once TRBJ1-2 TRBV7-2 CASGLDRQAGYTF TGTGCCAGCGGCTTAGACCGACAGGCTGGCTACACCTTT
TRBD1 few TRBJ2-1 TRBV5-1 CASSPGTGTYNEQFF TGCGCCAGCAGCCCGGGGACAGGGACATACAATGAGCAGTTCTTC
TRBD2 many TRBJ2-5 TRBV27 CASSRTSSGGGQETQYF TGTGCCAGCAGTCGTACCAGTAGCGGGGGGGGTCAAGAGACCCAGTACTTC
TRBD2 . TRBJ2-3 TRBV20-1 CSADRLAGVHTQYF TGCAGTGCTGACCGACTAGCGGGGGTACATACGCAGTATTTT
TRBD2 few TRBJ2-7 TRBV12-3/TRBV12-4 CASSREGLAVNNEQYF TGTGCCAGCAGCCGAGAGGGACTAGCGGTGAACAATGAGCAGTACTTC
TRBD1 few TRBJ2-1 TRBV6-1 CASSARDRGSFYNEQFF TGTGCCAGCAGTGCCCGGGACAGGGGCTCCTTCTACAATGAGCAGTTCTTC
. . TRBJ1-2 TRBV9 CASSASRNYGYTF TGTGCCAGCAGCGCAAGCAGGAACTATGGCTACACCTTC
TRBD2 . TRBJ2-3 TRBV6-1 CASSEEAWASGGSDTQYF TGTGCCAGCAGTGAAGAGGCATGGGCTAGCGGGGGGTCGGATACGCAGTATTTT
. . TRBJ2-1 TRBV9 CASSGGTVHEQFF TGTGCCAGCAGCGGAGGAACTGTCCATGAGCAGTTCTTC
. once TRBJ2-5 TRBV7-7 CPSSPDQETQYF TGTCCCAGCAGCCCGGATCAAGAGACCCAGTACTTC
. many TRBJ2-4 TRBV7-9 CASSLQLGDIQYF TGTGCCAGCAGCCTACAGCTGGGGGACATTCAGTACTTC
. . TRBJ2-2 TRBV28 CASRLAGELFF TGTGCCAGCAGACTCGCCGGGGAGCTGTTTTTT
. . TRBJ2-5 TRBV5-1 CASSPEAVSNQETQYF TGCGCCAGCAGCCCGGAGGCAGTTTCTAACCAAGAGACCCAGTACTTC
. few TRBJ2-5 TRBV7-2 CASSLPPLGLAQYF TGTGCCAGCAGCCTCCCTCCGCTCGGGCTCGCCCAGTACTTC
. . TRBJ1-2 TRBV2 CASSEAGAGNGYTF TGTGCCAGCAGTGAAGCTGGGGCAGGGAATGGCTACACCTTC
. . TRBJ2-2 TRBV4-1 CASSQVDGRDGELFF TGCGCCAGCAGCCAAGTCGACGGGCGCGACGGGGAGCTGTTTTTT
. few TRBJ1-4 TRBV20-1 CSAHRGARANEKLFF TGCAGTGCCCATCGGGGGGCTCGCGCTAATGAAAAACTGTTTTTT
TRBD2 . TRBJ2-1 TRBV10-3 CAISEGRTSGGLSSYNEQFF TGTGCCATCAGTGAAGGTAGGACTAGCGGGGGCCTGAGCTCCTACAATGAGCAGTTCTTC
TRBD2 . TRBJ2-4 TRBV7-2 CASSLAGGVAKNIQYF TGTGCCAGCAGCCTAGCGGGGGGAGTAGCCAAAAACATTCAGTACTTC